Below, 18 T cell receptor beta chains from the same sample are listed, as sequenced in a study of shared clonotypes between healthy human individuals. Some clones are missing from TCRdb's copy, which holds only in-frame ones; the method was immunoSEQ multiplex PCR. Here the sample spans about 1.1 million clones, about 84% being singletons. The sample consisted of memory CD4+ T cells from PBMCs. Subset indicated: CD45RA-negative fraction. These receptor sequences come from a man in his late teens or twenties in good health. Some clones in this sample may be carry-over from other donors' samples.

Only a few counts were recorded for this clone. This chain uses TRBV10-3 with TRBJ2-1; D remains ambiguous. The CDR3 consists of 16 residues. Germline values: CDR1 ENHRY, CDR2 SYGVKD. V shed 0 bases and J shed 0 bases, with 9 bases lying between them. Here the CDR3 DNA reads TGTGCCATCAGTGAGTCGAAGCTCACCTCCTACAATGAGCAGTTCTTC. This encodes CAISESKLTSYNEQFF.

The J gene is TRBJ1-2, the V gene TRBV18; no clear D. CDR1 is KGHSH, CDR2 LQKENI, per germline. V lost 1 base, J lost 8 bases, and 17 bases lay in between. The CDR3 has 15 residues. The CDR3 is CASSPRTESWEGYTF. The CDR3 DNA is TGTGCCAGCTCACCACGTACGGAGAGTTGGGAAGGCTACACCTTC.

The rearrangement links TRBV4-3 to TRBJ2-1, with 8 positions matching TRBD2. Germline V gives CDR1 LGHNA, CDR2 YSLEER. The CDR3 is 17 residues long. V shed 1 base, J shed 3 bases, and the junction held 8 bases outside the gene matches. In DNA form, the CDR3 reads TGCGCCAGCAGCCAAGGGGGGGCAAGCGGGAGCTACAATGAGCAGTTCTTC. Its protein product is CASSQGGASGSYNEQFF.

This clone appeared once. J is TRBJ2-1 and V is TRBV5-1; 12 bases line up with TRBD2. The length of the CDR3 is 16 residues. Germline CDR1 and CDR2: SGHRS and YFSETQ. Germline trimming cut 3 bases from V and 7 bases from J; bases unmatched to any gene: 8. CDR3 coding DNA: TGCGCCAGCAGCTGGTCGGGACTAGCGGGCCTTAATGAGCAGTTCTTC. Translation: CASSWSGLAGLNEQFF.

The rearrangement joins TRBV2 to TRBJ2-7, with 7 bases lining up with TRBD2. There are 14 residues in the CDR3. Germline loops: CDR1 SNHLY, CDR2 FYNNEI. The V segment lost 6 bases and the J segment 4 bases; nucleotides outside the gene matches: 9. The CDR3, as DNA: TGTGCCAGCAGGAGGGAGGGGATCCCTTACGAGCAGTACTTC. It encodes CASRREGIPYEQYF.

This chain connects TRBV12-5 to TRBJ2-3; the match to TRBD2 covers 9 bases. V was pared by 1 base and J by 3 bases, with 5 bases of the junction left unmatched. CDR3 length: 16 residues. Germline-derived CDR1 and CDR2 are LGHNT and FRNRAP. The CDR3 sequence is CASGLGLAGLTDTQYF. CDR3 nucleotide sequence: TGTGCTAGTGGTTTGGGCCTAGCGGGACTTACAGATACGCAGTATTTT.

The chain uses TRBV2 and TRBJ2-5; D call uncertain. V dropped 6 bases and J dropped 2 bases, with 10 bases sitting between them. The germline V gene encodes CDR1 SNHLY and CDR2 FYNNEI. This CDR3 region has 13 residues. CDR3 nucleotides: TGTGCCAGCAGGGGGAACCCTCAAGAGACCCAGTACTTC. Its translation is CASRGNPQETQYF.

The V gene is TRBV2, the J gene TRBJ2-7; TRBD2 is a possible D gene (6 bases). CDR3 size: 15 residues. Germline CDR1 reads SNHLY; CDR2 reads FYNNEI. Trimming took off 4 bases at V and 1 base at J, with 14 bases between the two ends. The CDR3 coding sequence is TGTGCCAGCAGTGCAGAACTAGCAGGATCCTACGAGCAGTACTTC. It specifies CASSAELAGSYEQYF.

With respect to this clone: The germline gene is not matched at one end of the junction; a read error may be the cause. V and J are TRBV30 and TRBJ1-1; D call uncertain. The CDR3 extends over 12 amino acids. Germline-derived CDR1 and CDR2 are GTSNPN and SVGIG (reference sequence). The chain's CDR3 is CAWDVGNAEAFF. Written as DNA, the CDR3 is TGTGCCTGGGACGTCGGGAACGCTGAAGCTTTCTTT.

The V gene is TRBV10-3, the J gene TRBJ1-2; 7 bases fit TRBD1. V lost 11 bases and J lost 3; bases outside the gene matches: 18. The CDR3 runs to 16 residues. Germline assignment: CDR1 ENHRY and CDR2 SYGVKD. DNA for the CDR3: TGTGCCTCACGGGCCCAGGGGGGGGTTAGGGACTATGGCTACACCTTC. Its protein product is CASRAQGGVRDYGYTF.

The chain carries TRBV6-5 and TRBJ1-2; D is unclear. CDR3 length: 15 residues. Trimming pared 6 bases from V and 5 bases from J, leaving 19 bases between. Germline lookup yields CDR1 MNHEY and CDR2 SVGAGI. The CDR3 protein is CASRLPTGQGYGYTF. The CDR3 region has the DNA TGTGCCAGCAGATTACCAACCGGCCAAGGGTATGGCTACACCTTC.

The chain employs TRBV7-2 and TRBJ2-5, with 9 bases identical to TRBD1. The assigned J gene may be wrong: the sequence end matches TRBJ2-7 better. The germline V gene has CDR1 SGHTA and CDR2 FQGNSA. CDR3 length: 14 amino acids. The CDR3 loop is CASSSPGQGNEQYF. The CDR3 region has the DNA TGTGCCAGCAGCTCTCCGGGACAGGGAAACGAGCAGTACTTC.

The V gene is TRBV2, the J gene TRBJ2-1; a weak D match, TRBD2 (6 bases). CDR3 length: 13 residues. Trimming stripped 8 bases from V and 5 bases from J, with 13 bases between. The germline gives CDR1 SNHLY, CDR2 FYNNEI. CDR3 loop: CASRREMDNEQFF. CDR3 sequence (DNA): TGTGCCAGCCGCCGGGAGATGGACAATGAGCAGTTCTTC. Complete variable domain (other parts from reference TRBV2 and TRBJ2-1): EPEVTQTPSHQVTQMGQEVILRCVPISNHLYFYWYRQILGQKVEFLVSFYNNEISEKSEIFDDQFSVERPDGSNFTLKIRSTKLEDSAMYFCASRREMDNEQFFGPGTRLTVL.

This rearrangement joins TRBV7-2 to TRBJ2-1, with D uncertain. The CDR3 contains 12 residues. The V gene's germline CDR1 is SGHTA and CDR2 FQGNSA. V lost 5 bases to trimming and J lost 9 bases, with 11 bases between them. The CDR3 region is CASSTIGGEQFF. DNA of the CDR3: TGTGCCAGCAGCACAATAGGTGGTGAGCAGTTCTTC.

This clone was observed a few times. J is TRBJ1-1 and V is TRBV11-2; 8 nucleotides match TRBD1. The germline gives CDR1 SGHAT, CDR2 FQNNGV. The V segment lost 5 bases and the J segment 2 bases; nucleotides outside the gene matches: 7. This CDR3 has 15 residues. CDR3 DNA sequence: TGTGCCAGCAGCACTCGGACAGGGACCAACACTGAAGCTTTCTTT. Encoded protein: CASSTRTGTNTEAFF. Filled out from reference TRBV11-2 and TRBJ1-1, the complete variable domain reads EAGVAQSPRYKIIEKRQSVAFWCNPISGHATLYWYQQILGQGPKLLIQFQNNGVVDDSQLPKDRFSAERLKGVDSTLKIQPAKLEDSAVYLCASSTRTGTNTEAFFGQGTRLTVV.

The rearrangement links TRBV10-1 to TRBJ2-3; D perhaps matches TRBD2 (5 bases). CDR3 length equals 13 residues. Trimming removed 8 bases from V and 1 base from J, with 10 bases in between. Germline lookup yields CDR1 WNHNN and CDR2 SYGVQD (reference sequence). CDR3 in DNA: TGCGCCAGCGGATCCGGGGGCACAGATACGCAGTATTTT. This gives the protein CASGSGGTDTQYF.

The chain uses TRBV11-1 and TRBJ2-1; TRBD2 matches at 11 bases. With 1 base clipped from V and 10 bases from J, the junction kept 6 bases outside the gene matches. Germline CDR1 SGHAT, CDR2 FQDESV (reference sequence). This CDR3 is 15 amino acids long. The CDR3 region is CASSLGVAGGEEQFF. For the CDR3, the DNA is TGTGCCAGCAGCTTAGGCGTAGCGGGAGGGGAGGAGCAGTTCTTC.

The chain recombines TRBV9 with TRBJ1-1; no definite D call. V lost 0 bases to trimming and J lost 3 bases, with 15 bases between them. Germline values: CDR1 SGDLS, CDR2 YYNGEE. The length of the CDR3 is 16 residues. CDR3 protein: CASSVAGSSRDTEAFF. The CDR3 DNA sequence: TGTGCCAGCAGCGTAGCTGGGAGTTCTAGGGACACTGAAGCTTTCTTT.